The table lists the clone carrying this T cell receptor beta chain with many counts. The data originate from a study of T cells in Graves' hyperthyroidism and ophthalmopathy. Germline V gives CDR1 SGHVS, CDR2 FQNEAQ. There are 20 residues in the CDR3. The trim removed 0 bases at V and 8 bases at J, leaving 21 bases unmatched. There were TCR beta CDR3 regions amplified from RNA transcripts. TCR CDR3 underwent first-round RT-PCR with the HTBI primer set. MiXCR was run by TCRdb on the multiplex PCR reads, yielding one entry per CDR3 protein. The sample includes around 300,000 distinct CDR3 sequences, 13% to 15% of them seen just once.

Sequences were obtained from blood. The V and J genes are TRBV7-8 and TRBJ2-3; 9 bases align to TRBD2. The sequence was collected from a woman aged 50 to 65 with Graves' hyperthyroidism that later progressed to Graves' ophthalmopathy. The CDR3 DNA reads TGTGCCAGCAGCTTAGCGTGGGGGATGGCGGGAGGGTACGGTACGGGTACGCAGTATTTT. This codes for CASSLAWGMAGGYGTGTQYF.